This TCR beta chain was identified during a study of cytomegalovirus exposure and HLA in healthy donors. The study's findings and limits: Follow-up analysis later connected one missense variant in DCLRE1C with trimming of TCR beta V- and J-genes. Most sequenced TCRs were rare (though some public TCRs occurred in many donors).

The sample holds one count of this clone. Its antigen is still unknown. PCR primers comprised 60 Vbeta and 13 Jbeta primers. Libraries were prepared by immunoSEQ multiplex PCR; TCRdb keeps only in-frame clonotypes and omits some of them. The repertoire holds some 130,000 clones, with 60% to 80% as singletons. The donors gave bone marrow, and they were healthy. Sequenced sample: PBMCs. The clonotype comes from a man between 18 and 29 years old in good health and CMV-seronegative.

In nucleotides, the CDR3 is TGTGCCAGCAGCGTAGTTCCAGGGGGCTCCTCGAACACCGGGGAGCTGTTTTTT. Protein sequence: CASSVVPGGSSNTGELFF. The chain carries TRBV9 and TRBJ2-2; 8 bases are shared with TRBD1. This CDR3 comprises 18 residues. CDR1 and CDR2 (germline): SGDLS, YYNGEE. The ends lost 0 bases at V and 0 bases at J; junction bases unmatched: 7.